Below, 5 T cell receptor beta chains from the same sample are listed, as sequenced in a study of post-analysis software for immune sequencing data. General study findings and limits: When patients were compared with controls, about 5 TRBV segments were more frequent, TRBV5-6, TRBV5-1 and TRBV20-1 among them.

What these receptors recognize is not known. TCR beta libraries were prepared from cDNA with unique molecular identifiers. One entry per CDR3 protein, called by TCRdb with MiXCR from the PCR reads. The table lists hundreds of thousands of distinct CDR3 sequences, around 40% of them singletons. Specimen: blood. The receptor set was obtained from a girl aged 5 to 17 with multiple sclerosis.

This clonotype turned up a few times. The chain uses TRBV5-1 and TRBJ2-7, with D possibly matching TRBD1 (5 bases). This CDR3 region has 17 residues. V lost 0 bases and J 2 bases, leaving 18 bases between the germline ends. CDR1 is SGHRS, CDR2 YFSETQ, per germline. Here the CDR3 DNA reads TGCGCCAGCAGCTTGGGCCCTTCCCTGGGGCTACCCTACGAGCAGTACTTC. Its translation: CASSLGPSLGLPYEQYF. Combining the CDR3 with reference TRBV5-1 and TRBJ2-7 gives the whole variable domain KAGVTQTPRYLIKTRGQQVTLSCSPISGHRSVSWYQQTPGQGLQFLFEYFSETQRNKGNFPGRFSGRQFSNSRSEMNVSTLELGDSALYLCASSLGPSLGLPYEQYFGPGTRLTVT.

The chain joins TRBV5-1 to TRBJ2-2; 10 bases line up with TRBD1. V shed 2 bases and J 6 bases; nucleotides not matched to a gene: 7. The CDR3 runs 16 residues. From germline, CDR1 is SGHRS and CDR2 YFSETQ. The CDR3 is CASSLTTGQGAGELFF. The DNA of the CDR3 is TGCGCCAGCAGCTTAACCACAGGACAGGGGGCCGGGGAGCTGTTTTTT.

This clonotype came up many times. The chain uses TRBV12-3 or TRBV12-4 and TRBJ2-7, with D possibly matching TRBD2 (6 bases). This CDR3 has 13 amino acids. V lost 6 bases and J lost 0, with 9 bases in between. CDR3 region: CASSPTSSYEQYF. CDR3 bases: TGTGCCAGCAGCCCGACTAGCTCCTACGAGCAGTACTTC.

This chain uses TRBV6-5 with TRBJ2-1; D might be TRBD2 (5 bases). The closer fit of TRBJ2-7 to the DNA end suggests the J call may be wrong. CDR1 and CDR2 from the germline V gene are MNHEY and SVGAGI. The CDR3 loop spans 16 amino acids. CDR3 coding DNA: TGTGCCAGCAGTTCGTTGACTACTCGCTCCTACAATGAGCAGTACTTC. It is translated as CASSSLTTRSYNEQYF.

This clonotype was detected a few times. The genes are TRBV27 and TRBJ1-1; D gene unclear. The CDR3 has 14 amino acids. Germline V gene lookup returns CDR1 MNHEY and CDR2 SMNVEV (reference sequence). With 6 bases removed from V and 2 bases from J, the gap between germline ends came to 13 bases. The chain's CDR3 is CASSRNGGNTEAFF. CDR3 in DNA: TGTGCCAGCAGCCGTAACGGAGGAAACACTGAAGCTTTCTTT.